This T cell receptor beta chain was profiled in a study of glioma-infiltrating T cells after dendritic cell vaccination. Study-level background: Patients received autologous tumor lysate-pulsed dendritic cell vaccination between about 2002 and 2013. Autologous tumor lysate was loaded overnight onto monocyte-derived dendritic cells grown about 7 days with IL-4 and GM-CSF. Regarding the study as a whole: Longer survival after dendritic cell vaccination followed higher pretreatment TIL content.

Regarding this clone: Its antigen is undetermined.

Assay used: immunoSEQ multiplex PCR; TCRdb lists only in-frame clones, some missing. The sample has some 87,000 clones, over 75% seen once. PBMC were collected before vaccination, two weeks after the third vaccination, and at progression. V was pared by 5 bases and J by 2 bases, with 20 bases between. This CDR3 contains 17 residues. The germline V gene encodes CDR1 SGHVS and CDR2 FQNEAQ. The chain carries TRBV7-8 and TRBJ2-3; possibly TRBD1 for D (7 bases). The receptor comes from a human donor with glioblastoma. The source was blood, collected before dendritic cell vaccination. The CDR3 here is CASSPQGGWGNTDTQYF. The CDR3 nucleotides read TGTGCCAGCAGCCCCCAGGGGGGTTGGGGTAACACAGATACGCAGTATTTT.